The rows below give T cell receptor beta chains drawn from one sample of a study of blood T cell repertoires in COVID-19. The data were produced by immunoSEQ multiplex PCR, yet TCRdb's version contains in-frame clones alone and is incomplete. The table shows 130,000 to 150,000 clones, with about 79% occurring only once. The sequencing sample was made of PBMCs or T cells enriched from blood (not recorded which). The source is a man aged 50 to 59 who had recovered from COVID-19. CDR3s include the opening cysteine and the closing phenylalanine or tryptophan. The D gene is left open where the match is weak. The size field is filled for only some rows; it gives once, few, many or a size class.

D gene,J gene,clone size,V gene,CDR3 protein,CDR3 DNA
TRBD1,TRBJ1-1,.,TRBV5-1,CASSLEGQGLLGTEAFF,TGCGCCAGCAGCTTGGAGGGACAGGGGTTGCTGGGCACTGAAGCTTTCTTT
.,TRBJ1-1,.,TRBV18,CASSPSSGLEAFF,TGTGCCAGCTCACCGAGTAGCGGGCTTGAAGCTTTCTTT
TRBD1,TRBJ1-6,.,TRBV19,CASRTGRGLRSYNSPLHF,TGTGCCAGCCGGACCGGCAGGGGGCTGAGGTCCTATAATTCACCCCTCCACTTT
.,TRBJ2-3,once,TRBV5-6,CASSFPDWFSTDTQYF,TGTGCCAGCAGCTTCCCGGACTGGTTCAGCACAGATACGCAGTATTTT
TRBD2,TRBJ2-3,.,TRBV7-8,CASSSPSSGVTDTQYF,TGTGCCAGCAGCTCCCCGTCTAGCGGGGTCACAGATACGCAGTATTTT
.,TRBJ2-5,.,TRBV3-1/TRBV3-2,CASSQEGQGETQYF,TGTGCCAGCAGCCAAGAGGGCCAAGGAGAGACCCAGTACTTC
.,TRBJ1-4,once,TRBV7-6,CASSRPAGLDEKLFF,TGTGCCAGCAGCCGCCCGGCAGGTTTGGATGAAAAACTGTTTTTT
TRBD1,TRBJ1-6,.,TRBV5-1,CASSRRDRSLNTYNSPLHF,TGCGCCAGCAGTCGCCGGGACAGAAGTCTTAATACCTATAATTCACCCCTCCACTTT
.,TRBJ1-2,.,TRBV29-1,CSVVSGGRTNYGYTF,TGCAGCGTCGTCTCTGGGGGGAGGACTAACTATGGCTACACCTTC
.,TRBJ1-1,.,TRBV5-5,CASSRVAGGWGTEAFF,TGTGCCAGCAGCCGTGTAGCGGGCGGATGGGGAACTGAAGCTTTCTTT
.,TRBJ2-3,.,TRBV5-1,CASRAAGTGTDTQYF,TGCGCCAGCAGAGCGGCGGGGACGGGCACAGATACGCAGTATTTT
.,TRBJ2-2,once,TRBV5-1,CASSLGGPPTGELFF,TGCGCCAGCAGCTTGGGGGGGCCCCCCACCGGGGAGCTGTTTTTT
TRBD1,TRBJ1-2,.,TRBV6-5,CASSYDGQGHYGYTF,TGTGCCAGCAGTTACGACGGACAGGGCCACTATGGCTACACCTTC
.,TRBJ1-1,.,TRBV9,CASSVSDRLNTEAFF,TGTGCCAGCAGCGTATCTGACAGACTGAACACTGAAGCTTTCTTT
TRBD2,TRBJ2-1,.,TRBV27,CASRPSVAGGHYNEQFF,TGTGCCAGCAGGCCGAGCGTAGCGGGGGGACATTACAATGAGCAGTTCTTC
TRBD1,TRBJ1-2,.,TRBV24-1,CATSDSRTGESGYTF,TGTGCCACCAGTGATTCGAGGACAGGGGAGAGTGGCTACACCTTC
TRBD1,TRBJ1-5,.,TRBV3-1/TRBV3-2,CASSRVQGSQPQHF,TGTGCCAGCAGCCGTGTACAGGGGAGTCAGCCCCAGCATTTT
.,TRBJ1-3,.,TRBV24-1,CATSDQGSGNTIYF,TGTGCCACCAGTGATCAGGGCTCTGGAAACACCATATATTTT
TRBD1,TRBJ2-7,.,TRBV7-3,CASSLSGQGTYEQYF,TGTGCCAGCAGCTTATCGGGACAGGGAACCTACGAGCAGTACTTC